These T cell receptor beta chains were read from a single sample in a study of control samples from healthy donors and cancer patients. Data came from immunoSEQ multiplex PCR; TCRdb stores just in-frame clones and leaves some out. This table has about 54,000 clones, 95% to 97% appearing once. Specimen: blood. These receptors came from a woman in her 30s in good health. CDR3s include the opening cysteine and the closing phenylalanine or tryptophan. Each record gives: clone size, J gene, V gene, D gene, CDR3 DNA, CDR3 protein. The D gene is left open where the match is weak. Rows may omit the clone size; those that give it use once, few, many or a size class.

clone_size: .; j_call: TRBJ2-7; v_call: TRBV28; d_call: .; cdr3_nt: TGTGCCAGCAGACCCATGTCTCTCTCCTACGAGCAGTACTTC; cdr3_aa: CASRPMSLSYEQYF
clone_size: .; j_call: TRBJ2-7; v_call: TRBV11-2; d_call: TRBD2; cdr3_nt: TGTGCCAGCAGCTTAGATTGGGGGACTAGCGGGGGGATTTACGAGCAGTACTTC; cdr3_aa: CASSLDWGTSGGIYEQYF
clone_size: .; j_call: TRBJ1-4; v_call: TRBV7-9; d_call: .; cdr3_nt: TGTGCCAGCAGCTTTGGACAGCTTAATGAAAAACTGTTTTTT; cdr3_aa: CASSFGQLNEKLFF
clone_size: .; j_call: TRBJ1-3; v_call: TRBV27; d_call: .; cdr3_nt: TGTGCCAGCCTCCCTAAGGCGGCGGGAAACACCATATATTTT; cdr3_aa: CASLPKAAGNTIYF
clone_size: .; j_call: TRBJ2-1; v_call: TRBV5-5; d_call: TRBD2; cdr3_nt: TGTGCCAGCAGCTCGGGAGGGTTCGAGGCAACCCTCGAGCAGTTCTTC; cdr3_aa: CASSSGGFEATLEQFF
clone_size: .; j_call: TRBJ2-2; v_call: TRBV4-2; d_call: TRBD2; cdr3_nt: TGTGCCAGCAGCCAGATGACTAGCGGGAACACCGGGGAGCTGTTTTTT; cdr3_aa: CASSQMTSGNTGELFF
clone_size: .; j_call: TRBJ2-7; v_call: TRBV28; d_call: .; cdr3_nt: TGTGCCAGCAGTTTCGGAGACTCGTGGGAGCAGTACTTC; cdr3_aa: CASSFGDSWEQYF
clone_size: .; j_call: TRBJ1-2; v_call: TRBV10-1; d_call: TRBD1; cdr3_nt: TGCGCCAGAACAGGGGATAGACTCTATGGCTACACCTTC; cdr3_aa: CARTGDRLYGYTF
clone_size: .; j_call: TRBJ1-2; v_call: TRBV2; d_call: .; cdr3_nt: TGTGCCAGCAGTGAGTTTGAGGGAAACTATGGCTACACCTTC; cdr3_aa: CASSEFEGNYGYTF
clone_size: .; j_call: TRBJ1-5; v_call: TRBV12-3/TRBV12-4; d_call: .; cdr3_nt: TGTGCCAGCAGTGGAGGGAACGTAGGCCAGCATTTT; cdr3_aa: CASSGGNVGQHF
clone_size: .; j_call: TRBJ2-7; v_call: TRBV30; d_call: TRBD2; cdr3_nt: TGTGCCTGGAGTGACCTCCGAGCGGGGGTAGCGTCCGAGCAGTACTTC; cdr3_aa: CAWSDLRAGVASEQYF
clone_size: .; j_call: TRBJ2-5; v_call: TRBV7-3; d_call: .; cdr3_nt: TGTGCCAGCAGCCGACAGGGAGGCGAGACCCAGTACTTC; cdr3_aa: CASSRQGGETQYF
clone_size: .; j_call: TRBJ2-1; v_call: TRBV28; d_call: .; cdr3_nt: TGTGCCAGCAGACTCCCCAGGGGAGGGGGCAATGAGCAGTTCTTC; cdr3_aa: CASRLPRGGGNEQFF
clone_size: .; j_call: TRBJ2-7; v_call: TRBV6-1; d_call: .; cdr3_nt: TGTGCCAGCAGTGAAGAGTGGGTCTTCTCCTACGAGCAGTACTTC; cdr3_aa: CASSEEWVFSYEQYF
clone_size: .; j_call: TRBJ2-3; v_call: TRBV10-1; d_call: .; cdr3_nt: TGCGCCAGCAGTGAGTCTGCGGGTAACACAGATACGCAGTATTTT; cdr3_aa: CASSESAGNTDTQYF
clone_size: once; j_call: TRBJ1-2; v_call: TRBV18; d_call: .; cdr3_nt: TGTGCCAGCTACGCGACCCTTCAAAGGGGGATCGGCGGCTACACCTTC; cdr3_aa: CASYATLQRGIGGYTF
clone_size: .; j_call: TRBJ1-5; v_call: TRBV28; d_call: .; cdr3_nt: TGTGCCAGCAGTTTATGGGGGGGCAATCAGCCCCAGCATTTT; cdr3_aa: CASSLWGGNQPQHF
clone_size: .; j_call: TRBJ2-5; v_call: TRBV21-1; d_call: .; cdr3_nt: TGTGCCAGCAGGTCCCTTCCCCTTAGACACGGACAGGGCCAAGAGACCCAGTACTTC; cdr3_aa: CASRSLPLRHGQGQETQYF
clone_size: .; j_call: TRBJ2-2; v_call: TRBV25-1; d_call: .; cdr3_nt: TGTGCCAGCAGTGAAGTAACAGGAGCTTTGAACACCGGGGAGCTGTTTTTT; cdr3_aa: CASSEVTGALNTGELFF
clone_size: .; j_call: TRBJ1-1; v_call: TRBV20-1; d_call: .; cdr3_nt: TGCAGTGCCCTCACTGAAGCTTTCTTT; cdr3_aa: CSALTEAFF
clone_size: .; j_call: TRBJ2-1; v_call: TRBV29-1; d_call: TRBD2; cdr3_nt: TGCAGCGTTGCCCCCGCGAGCGGGAGCTCCTACAATGAGCAGTTCTTC; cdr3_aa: CSVAPASGSSYNEQFF
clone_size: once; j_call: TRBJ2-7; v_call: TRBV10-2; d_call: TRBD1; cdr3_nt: TGCGCCAGCAGCGGGACAGCGGACTACGAGCAGTACTTC; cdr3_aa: CASSGTADYEQYF
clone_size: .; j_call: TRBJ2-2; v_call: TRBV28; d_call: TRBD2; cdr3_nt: TGTGCCAGCAGTCTAGCTCTAGCGGGCGACACCGGGGAGCTGTTTTTT; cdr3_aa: CASSLALAGDTGELFF
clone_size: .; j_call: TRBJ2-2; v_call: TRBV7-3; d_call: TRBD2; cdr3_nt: TGTGCCAGCAGCTTAAGGACTAGCGGGAGTCTTAGCACCGGGGAGCTGTTTTTT; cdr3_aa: CASSLRTSGSLSTGELFF
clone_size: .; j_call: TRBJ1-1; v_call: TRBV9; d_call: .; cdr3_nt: TGTGCCAGCAGCGTAGAGGTGAACACTGAAGCTTTCTTT; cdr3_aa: CASSVEVNTEAFF
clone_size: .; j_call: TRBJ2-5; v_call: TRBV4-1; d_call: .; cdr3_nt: TGCGCCAGCAGCCCGGGAGAGCAAGAGACCCAGTACTTC; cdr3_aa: CASSPGEQETQYF
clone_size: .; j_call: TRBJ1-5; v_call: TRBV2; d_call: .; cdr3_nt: TGTGCCAGCAACAATAGGGGGAGTTTACAGCCCCAGCATTTT; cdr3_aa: CASNNRGSLQPQHF
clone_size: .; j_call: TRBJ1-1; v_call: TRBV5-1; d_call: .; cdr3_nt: TGCGCCAGCAGCTTGGTAGGGTTGAACACTGAAGCTTTCTTT; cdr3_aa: CASSLVGLNTEAFF
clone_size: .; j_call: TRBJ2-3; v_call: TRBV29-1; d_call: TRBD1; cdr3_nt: TGCAGCGGTGAAATAAAACAGGGGAATTGGTTAGCAGATACGCAGTATTTT; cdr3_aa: CSGEIKQGNWLADTQYF
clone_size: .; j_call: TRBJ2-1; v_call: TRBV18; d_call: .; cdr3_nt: TGTGCCAGCTCACGGACAGGGACTAACTCCTACAATGAGCAGTTCTTC; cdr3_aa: CASSRTGTNSYNEQFF
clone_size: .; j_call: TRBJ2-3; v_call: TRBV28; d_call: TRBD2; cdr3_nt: TGTGCCAGCAGTCGGGCCCAGGGACTAGCGGACACAGATACGCAGTATTTT; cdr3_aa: CASSRAQGLADTDTQYF
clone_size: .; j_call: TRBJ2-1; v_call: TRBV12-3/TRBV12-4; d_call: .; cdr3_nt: TGTGCCAGCAGACCAAACTCTCACAATGAGCAGTTCTTC; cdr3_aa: CASRPNSHNEQFF
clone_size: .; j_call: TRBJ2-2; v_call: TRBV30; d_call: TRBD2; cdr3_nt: TGTGCCTGGAGTGGACCGGGACTAACTCACACCGGGGAGCTGTTTTTT; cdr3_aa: CAWSGPGLTHTGELFF
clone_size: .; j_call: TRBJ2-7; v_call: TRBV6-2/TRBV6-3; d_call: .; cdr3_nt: TGTGCCAGCAGTTACGAGAAGGGTGGCCGCTCCTACGAGCAGTACTTC; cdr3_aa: CASSYEKGGRSYEQYF
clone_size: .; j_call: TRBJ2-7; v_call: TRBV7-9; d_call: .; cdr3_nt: TGTGCCAGCAGCTTAGTAGAAAGCTCCTACGAGCAGTACTTC; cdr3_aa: CASSLVESSYEQYF
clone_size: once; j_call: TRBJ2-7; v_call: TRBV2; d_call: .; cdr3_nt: TGTGCCAGCAGTGGGGGGGGGCCCTACGAGCAGTACTTC; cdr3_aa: CASSGGGPYEQYF
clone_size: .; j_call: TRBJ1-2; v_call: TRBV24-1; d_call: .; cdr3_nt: TGTGCCACCAGTGACACGGACAGACCTCTTAGCTACACCTTC; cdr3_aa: CATSDTDRPLSYTF
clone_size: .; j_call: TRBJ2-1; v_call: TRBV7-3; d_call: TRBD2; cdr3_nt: TGTGCCAGCAGCTTACTAGCGGGGATTGTCAATGAGCAGTTCTTC; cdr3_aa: CASSLLAGIVNEQFF
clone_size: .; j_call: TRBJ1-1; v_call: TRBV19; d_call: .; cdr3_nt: TGTGCCAGTAGTATAGGGACAGAATACACTGAAGCTTTCTTT; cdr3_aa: CASSIGTEYTEAFF
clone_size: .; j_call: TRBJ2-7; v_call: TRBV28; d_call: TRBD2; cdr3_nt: TGTGCCAGCAGTACTAGCGGTGGGGGCCACGAGCAGTACTTC; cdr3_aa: CASSTSGGGHEQYF
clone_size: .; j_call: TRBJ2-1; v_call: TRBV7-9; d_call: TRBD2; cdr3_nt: TGTGCCAGCAGTTGGGACTACCAGAACAATGAGCAGTTCTTC; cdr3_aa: CASSWDYQNNEQFF
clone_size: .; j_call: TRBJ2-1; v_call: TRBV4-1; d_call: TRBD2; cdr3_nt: TGCGCCAGCAGCCAGGCTGAGGGAGGGCCGTCGAATGAGCAGTTCTTC; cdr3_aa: CASSQAEGGPSNEQFF